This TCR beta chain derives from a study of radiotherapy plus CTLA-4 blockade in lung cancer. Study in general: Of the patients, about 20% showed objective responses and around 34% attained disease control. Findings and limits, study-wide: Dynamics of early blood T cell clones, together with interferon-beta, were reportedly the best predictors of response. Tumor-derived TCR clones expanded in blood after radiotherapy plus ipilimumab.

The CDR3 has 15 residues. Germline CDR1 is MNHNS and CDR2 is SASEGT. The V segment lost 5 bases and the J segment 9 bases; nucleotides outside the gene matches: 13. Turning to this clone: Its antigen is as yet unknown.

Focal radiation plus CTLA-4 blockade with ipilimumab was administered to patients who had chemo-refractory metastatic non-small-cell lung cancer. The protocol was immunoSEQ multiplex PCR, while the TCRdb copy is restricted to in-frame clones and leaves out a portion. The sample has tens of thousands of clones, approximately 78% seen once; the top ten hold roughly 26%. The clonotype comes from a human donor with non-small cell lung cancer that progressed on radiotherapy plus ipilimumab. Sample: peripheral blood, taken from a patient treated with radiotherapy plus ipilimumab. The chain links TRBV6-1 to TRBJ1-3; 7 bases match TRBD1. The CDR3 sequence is CASSTDDRVGSTIYF. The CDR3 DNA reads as TGTGCCAGCAGTACAGACGACAGGGTTGGTTCCACCATATATTTT.